Listed below are T cell receptor beta chains from one sample, sequenced in a study of T-cell reconstitution after alpha-beta-depleted transplantation in children. TCRdb re-analysed the PCR reads in MiXCR, keeping a single row per CDR3 protein. The sample yields a few hundred thousand distinct CDR3 sequences, about 7% seen once. Here the sequenced sample was PBMCs, taken before TCRalphabeta/CD19-depleted stem cell transplant. Receptors originate from a boy younger than 10 with acute lymphoblastic leukemia, due to receive a stem cell transplant. The CDR3 runs from the conserved cysteine through the conserved F or W. D genes are given only for firm matches. Clone size, where shown, is once, few, many, or a class for clones that have expanded.

V	size	J	D	CDR3	DNA
TRBV19	few	TRBJ1-3	NA	CASTREGYYGNTIYF	TGTGCCAGTACCCGGGAAGGGTACTACGGAAACACCATATATTTT
TRBV28	many	TRBJ2-7	NA	CASSSPRGGYEQYF	TGTGCCAGCAGCTCCCCCAGGGGGGGCTACGAGCAGTACTTC
TRBV7-2	many	TRBJ1-6	NA	CASSLEGGRVNSPLHF	TGTGCCAGCAGCTTAGAGGGCGGCAGGGTAAATTCACCCCTCCACTTT
TRBV28	few	TRBJ2-5	TRBD1	CASSRDRAKETQYF	TGTGCCAGCAGTCGGGACAGGGCCAAAGAGACCCAGTACTTC
TRBV5-1	many	TRBJ2-1	NA	CASSLAEAAYNEQFF	TGCGCCAGCAGCTTGGCCGAAGCGGCCTACAATGAGCAGTTCTTC
TRBV9	many	TRBJ1-5	NA	CASSGTGSSNQPQHF	TGTGCCAGCAGCGGAACAGGGTCCAGCAATCAGCCCCAGCATTTT
TRBV28	many	TRBJ2-7	TRBD1	CASSLQGVEQYF	TGTGCCAGCAGTTTACAGGGGGTCGAGCAGTACTTC
TRBV12-3/TRBV12-4	many	TRBJ2-2	TRBD2	CASSASGSNTGELFF	TGTGCCAGCAGTGCTAGCGGGAGTAACACCGGGGAGCTGTTTTTT
TRBV7-2	many	TRBJ2-7	NA	CASSPDMDYYEQYF	TGTGCCAGCAGCCCAGACATGGATTACTACGAGCAGTACTTC
TRBV12-3/TRBV12-4	few	TRBJ1-1	NA	CASSLMGSEAFF	TGTGCCAGCAGTTTAATGGGTTCGGAGGCTTTCTTT
TRBV5-5	many	TRBJ2-7	NA	CASRPLGGGYEQYF	TGTGCCAGCAGGCCCTTGGGTGGAGGCTACGAGCAGTACTTC
TRBV29-1	many	TRBJ2-1	TRBD1	CSVGTGGYNEQFF	TGCAGCGTTGGGACAGGGGGGTACAATGAGCAGTTCTTC
TRBV6-2/TRBV6-3	NA	TRBJ2-1	TRBD2	CASLPSAQRGYNEQFF	TGTGCCAGCCTACCCTCCGCCCAGCGGGGTTACAATGAGCAGTTCTTC
TRBV29-1	many	TRBJ2-1	TRBD2	CSVGTSLYNEQFF	TGCAGCGTTGGGACTAGCCTCTACAATGAGCAGTTCTTC
TRBV7-2	many	TRBJ1-2	NA	CASSFGIDYGYTF	TGTGCCAGCAGCTTCGGGATTGACTATGGCTACACCTTC
TRBV7-9	many	TRBJ2-2	NA	CASSSELRGGELFF	TGTGCCAGCAGCTCCGAACTGAGGGGCGGGGAGCTGTTTTTT
TRBV7-2	many	TRBJ2-2	NA	CASSLDFVNTGELFF	TGTGCCAGCAGCTTAGATTTCGTGAACACCGGGGAGCTGTTTTTT
TRBV28	many	TRBJ2-1	TRBD2	CASSQLAGAYNEQFF	TGTGCCAGCAGCCAACTAGCGGGGGCATACAATGAGCAGTTCTTC
TRBV20-1	many	TRBJ1-2	NA	CSVVVGVASGYTF	TGCAGTGTCGTGGTCGGAGTCGCGTCTGGCTACACCTTC